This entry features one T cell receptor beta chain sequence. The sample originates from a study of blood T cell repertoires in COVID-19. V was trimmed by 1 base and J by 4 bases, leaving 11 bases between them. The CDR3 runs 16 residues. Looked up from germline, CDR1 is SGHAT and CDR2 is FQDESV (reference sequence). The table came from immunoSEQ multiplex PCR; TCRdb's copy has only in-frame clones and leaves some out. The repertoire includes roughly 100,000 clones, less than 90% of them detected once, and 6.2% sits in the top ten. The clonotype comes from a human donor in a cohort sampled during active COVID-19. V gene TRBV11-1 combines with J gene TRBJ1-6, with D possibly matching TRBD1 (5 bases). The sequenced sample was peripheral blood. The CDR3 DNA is TGTGCCAGCAGCTTAGATCTCCAGGGATATAATTCACCCCTCCACTTT. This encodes CASSLDLQGYNSPLHF.